This entry is about one TCR beta chain. The data were taken from a study of blood T cell repertoires in COVID-19. Study overall: T cells, B-cell-depleted T cells, or PBMCs supplied cDNA or gDNA.

Germline V gene data show CDR1 as MDHEN and CDR2 as SYDVKM. The length of the CDR3 is 15 residues. The junction had 10 bases not matched to a gene; V was cut back by 6 bases and J by 8 bases. Here immunoSEQ multiplex PCR was the method, and the copy in TCRdb shows in-frame clones only, minus some. The table shows some 170,000 clones, with 82% occurring only once. The J gene is TRBJ1-6, the V gene TRBV28, with 7 bases fitting TRBD1. This clonotype was obtained from an older woman with acute or convalescent COVID-19. Material for sequencing was peripheral blood. The CDR3 protein is CASSQTGDWDSPLHF. As DNA, the CDR3 is TGTGCCAGCAGCCAAACAGGGGATTGGGATTCACCCCTCCACTTT.